This T cell receptor (beta chain) appears in the sequencing data of a study of control samples from healthy donors and cancer patients. Sequencing used immunoSEQ multiplex PCR; TCRdb keeps in-frame clones, though not all of them. Among more than 95,000 clones listed, about four fifths were seen once. V dropped 1 base and J dropped 4 bases, with 7 bases sitting between them. CDR3 size: 13 residues. The rearrangement links TRBV12-3 or TRBV12-4 to TRBJ1-1; the D is unclear. Sequencing was carried out using blood. The clonotype originates from a woman in her forties or fifties in good health. CDR3 in DNA: TGTGCCAGCAGTTTAGAGCGGGTCACTGAAGCTTTCTTT. As protein: CASSLERVTEAFF.